A selection of T cell receptor beta chains follows, all from one sample in a study of T cells after yellow fever vaccination. TCRdb independently ran MiXCR on the 5' RACE reads; one entry per CDR3 protein. Of 620,000 or so distinct CDR3 sequences in the sample, around a sixth were seen once. Sample: PBMCs, taken 4 to 6 days after the first yellow fever vaccination. Receptors originate from a man in his late teens or twenties who received the YFV17D yellow fever vaccine. Both conserved end residues are part of each CDR3. The D gene is left open where the match is weak. Clone size is given for some rows only: seen once, a few or many times, or a class if the clone is expanded.

D gene: -; clone size: -; J gene: TRBJ2-7; V gene: TRBV6-2/TRBV6-3; CDR3 DNA: TGTGCCAGCACCCCGACAGGGAGGTACGAGCAGTACTTC; CDR3 protein: CASTPTGRYEQYF
D gene: TRBD1; clone size: -; J gene: TRBJ2-1; V gene: TRBV11-3; CDR3 DNA: TGTGCCAGCCGCGGGACAGGGACCAATGAGCAGTTCTTC; CDR3 protein: CASRGTGTNEQFF
D gene: TRBD2; clone size: -; J gene: TRBJ2-5; V gene: TRBV7-2; CDR3 DNA: TGTGCCAGCGGATTAGCGGGGGGGCTGGAGACCCAGTACTTC; CDR3 protein: CASGLAGGLETQYF
D gene: TRBD1; clone size: -; J gene: TRBJ2-1; V gene: TRBV7-7; CDR3 DNA: TGTGCTAGCAGTCAGGACAGGATCAATGAGCAGTTCTTC; CDR3 protein: CASSQDRINEQFF
D gene: TRBD2; clone size: many; J gene: TRBJ2-7; V gene: TRBV29-1; CDR3 DNA: TGCAGCGTGAGCGGGGGAGCCACCTACGAGCAGTACTTC; CDR3 protein: CSVSGGATYEQYF
D gene: -; clone size: few; J gene: TRBJ1-1; V gene: TRBV2; CDR3 DNA: TGTGCCAGCAGTTTTCCCGGGACACGGAACACTGAAGCTTTCTTT; CDR3 protein: CASSFPGTRNTEAFF
D gene: -; clone size: many; J gene: TRBJ2-7; V gene: TRBV11-2; CDR3 DNA: TGTGCCAGCAGCCATTCGACAGGCGACTACGAGCAGTACTTC; CDR3 protein: CASSHSTGDYEQYF
D gene: -; clone size: many; J gene: TRBJ2-7; V gene: TRBV18; CDR3 DNA: TGTGCCAGCTCATCGTATGGCGAGCAGTACTTC; CDR3 protein: CASSSYGEQYF
D gene: -; clone size: -; J gene: TRBJ1-1; V gene: TRBV7-8; CDR3 DNA: TGTGCCAGCAGCTTAGAGGGTACAGGGTCACAAACTGAAGCTTTCTTT; CDR3 protein: CASSLEGTGSQTEAFF
D gene: -; clone size: -; J gene: TRBJ2-4; V gene: TRBV25-1; CDR3 DNA: TGTGCCAGCAGTTGGGCGGACAAAAACATTCAGTACTTC; CDR3 protein: CASSWADKNIQYF
D gene: -; clone size: -; J gene: TRBJ2-2; V gene: TRBV7-3; CDR3 DNA: TGTGCCAGCAGCTCCGATAACACCGGGGAGCTGTTTTTT; CDR3 protein: CASSSDNTGELFF
D gene: -; clone size: -; J gene: TRBJ1-2; V gene: TRBV6-1; CDR3 DNA: TGTGCCACCAGGGACCCGCACACATACTATGGCTACACCTTC; CDR3 protein: CATRDPHTYYGYTF
D gene: -; clone size: many; J gene: TRBJ2-1; V gene: TRBV6-2/TRBV6-3; CDR3 DNA: TGTGCCAGCAGTCACAGGGCTAATGAGCAGTTCTTC; CDR3 protein: CASSHRANEQFF
D gene: -; clone size: -; J gene: TRBJ2-7; V gene: TRBV7-2; CDR3 DNA: TGTGCCAGCAGCTTAACCCCCCGGGGTAATTGGTACTTC; CDR3 protein: CASSLTPRGNWYF
D gene: -; clone size: -; J gene: TRBJ2-7; V gene: TRBV11-2; CDR3 DNA: TGTGCCAGCAGCTCCGGACCCGGCTACGAGCAGTACTTC; CDR3 protein: CASSSGPGYEQYF
D gene: -; clone size: few; J gene: TRBJ1-6; V gene: TRBV7-2; CDR3 DNA: TGTGCGATCTCTTGGGGGGATTATAATTCACCCCTCCACTTT; CDR3 protein: CAISWGDYNSPLHF
D gene: TRBD1; clone size: -; J gene: TRBJ2-1; V gene: TRBV20-1; CDR3 DNA: TGCAGTGCTAGATCCCGACAGGGGGGTTCCTACAATGAGCAGTTCTTC; CDR3 protein: CSARSRQGGSYNEQFF
D gene: TRBD1; clone size: -; J gene: TRBJ2-1; V gene: TRBV28; CDR3 DNA: TGTGCCAGCAGGTCCCCGGGACAGGGGGACTATGAGCAGTTCTTC; CDR3 protein: CASRSPGQGDYEQFF
D gene: -; clone size: many; J gene: TRBJ2-7; V gene: TRBV12-3/TRBV12-4; CDR3 DNA: TGTGCCAGCAGTTTGGGGACATCCTACTACGAGCAGTACTTC; CDR3 protein: CASSLGTSYYEQYF
D gene: -; clone size: many; J gene: TRBJ1-1; V gene: TRBV9; CDR3 DNA: TGTGCCAGCAACGCCTGGGGGAACACTGAAGCTTTCTTT; CDR3 protein: CASNAWGNTEAFF
D gene: TRBD1; clone size: few; J gene: TRBJ2-2; V gene: TRBV5-1; CDR3 DNA: TGCGCCAGCAGCTTTTTCCAGGGGGACACCGGGGAGCTGTTTTTT; CDR3 protein: CASSFFQGDTGELFF
D gene: TRBD2; clone size: few; J gene: TRBJ2-3; V gene: TRBV14; CDR3 DNA: TGTGCCAGCAGCCAAGCCCGACTAGCGGGGGCCACAGATACGCAGTATTTT; CDR3 protein: CASSQARLAGATDTQYF
D gene: -; clone size: few; J gene: TRBJ2-5; V gene: TRBV6-2/TRBV6-3; CDR3 DNA: TGTGCCAGCAGTTTCGAGTGGGAGACCCAGTACTTC; CDR3 protein: CASSFEWETQYF
D gene: -; clone size: few; J gene: TRBJ1-1; V gene: TRBV5-1; CDR3 DNA: TGCGCCAGCAGCTTGGGTCTCGGCGCTGGGCCTATCTCCACTGAAGCTTTCTTT; CDR3 protein: CASSLGLGAGPISTEAFF
D gene: TRBD1; clone size: -; J gene: TRBJ1-2; V gene: TRBV5-4; CDR3 DNA: TGTGCCAGCAGCTTTCCCGGACAGGGGGTTGGGGGCTACACCTTC; CDR3 protein: CASSFPGQGVGGYTF
D gene: TRBD1; clone size: -; J gene: TRBJ1-4; V gene: TRBV4-2; CDR3 DNA: TGTGCCAGCAGCCAAAACAGGGGACGGAGTGAAAAACTGTTTTTT; CDR3 protein: CASSQNRGRSEKLFF
D gene: -; clone size: -; J gene: TRBJ1-5; V gene: TRBV7-2; CDR3 DNA: TGTGCCAGCAGCGAGGGACATCTTAGCAATCAGCCCCAGCATTTT; CDR3 protein: CASSEGHLSNQPQHF
D gene: -; clone size: -; J gene: TRBJ1-5; V gene: TRBV7-2; CDR3 DNA: TGTGCCAGCAGCTTAGTAGGGTGGAGCAATCAGCCCCAGCATTTT; CDR3 protein: CASSLVGWSNQPQHF
D gene: -; clone size: few; J gene: TRBJ2-1; V gene: TRBV6-2/TRBV6-3; CDR3 DNA: TGTGCCAGCACCCCAAACGGGTTCTACAATGAGCAGTTCTTC; CDR3 protein: CASTPNGFYNEQFF
D gene: -; clone size: -; J gene: TRBJ1-4; V gene: TRBV25-1; CDR3 DNA: TGTGCCAGCAGTGAACAAGGAGGTAATGAAAAACTGTTTTTT; CDR3 protein: CASSEQGGNEKLFF
D gene: TRBD1; clone size: -; J gene: TRBJ1-2; V gene: TRBV4-3; CDR3 DNA: TGCGCCAGCAGCCAAGTGGGGACAGGGAATGGCTACACCTTC; CDR3 protein: CASSQVGTGNGYTF
D gene: -; clone size: few; J gene: TRBJ1-3; V gene: TRBV12-3/TRBV12-4; CDR3 DNA: TGTGCCAGTTCGACGGGGGTATCTGGAAACACCATATATTTT; CDR3 protein: CASSTGVSGNTIYF